This TCR beta chain was identified during a study of blood T cell repertoires in COVID-19. Seattle patients were enrolled while actively infected and followed longitudinally. Between the trimmed V and J ends, which lost 1 base and 9 bases, there was a span of 18 bases. Germline CDR1 reads SGHTA; CDR2 reads FQGTGA. The CDR3 covers 15 residues. The repertoire was sequenced with immunoSEQ multiplex PCR; TCRdb's copy has only in-frame clones and lacks some. There are around 60,000 clones in the sample; around four fifths occur only once, and approximately 20% lies in the top ten. This clonotype was sampled from a man aged 25-45 years with COVID-19, enrolled during active disease. The specimen was peripheral blood. The chain carries TRBV7-3 and TRBJ2-5, with TRBD2 as a possible D gene (5 bases). DNA for the CDR3: TGTGCCAGCAGCTTAAGGGCCACACTCCCCGGGGCCCAGTACTTC. This translates into CASSLRATLPGAQYF.